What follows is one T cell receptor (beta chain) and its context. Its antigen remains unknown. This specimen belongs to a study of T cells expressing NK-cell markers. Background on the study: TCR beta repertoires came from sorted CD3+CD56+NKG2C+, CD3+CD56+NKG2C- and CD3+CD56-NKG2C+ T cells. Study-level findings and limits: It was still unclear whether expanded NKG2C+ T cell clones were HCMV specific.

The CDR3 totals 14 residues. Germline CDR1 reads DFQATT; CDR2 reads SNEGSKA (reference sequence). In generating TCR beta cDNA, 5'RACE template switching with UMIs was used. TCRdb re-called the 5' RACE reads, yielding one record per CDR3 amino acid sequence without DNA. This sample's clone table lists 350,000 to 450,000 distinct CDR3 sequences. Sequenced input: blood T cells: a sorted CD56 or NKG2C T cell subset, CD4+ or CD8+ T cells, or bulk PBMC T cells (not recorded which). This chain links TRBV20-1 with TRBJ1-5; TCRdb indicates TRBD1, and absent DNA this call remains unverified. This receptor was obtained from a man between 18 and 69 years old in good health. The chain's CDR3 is CSATGRTSNQPQHF.